This record concerns one TCR beta chain sequence. Its target antigen remains unknown. Base qualities are not provided; no much larger clone lies one nucleotide away. This record belongs to a study of memory CD4+ T cells and cytomegalovirus serostatus (dated by TCRdb to between 2018 and 2021). As for the study more broadly: The cohort included approximately 35 healthy adults from Belgium, of whom 9 were CMV seropositive and approximately 25 were CMV seronegative. To replicate a published TCR-based CMV serostatus classifier, the researchers sequenced the CD4+ memory TCRbeta repertoires of a Belgian cohort whose cytomegalovirus serostatus was known. Paper-wide results and their limitations: Only CD4+CD45RO+ memory cells were sequenced, in contrast to the original study, which included naive and memory CD4+ and CD8+ populations. Among the 150 to 200 previously reported CMV-associated TCRbeta sequences, over 65 showed up in the CD4+ memory repertoires, with each one found in between one and five individuals. On the Belgian cohort, the classifier based on the original framework reached a median bootstrapped AUC of roughly 0.94, with a 95% CI of 0.76-1.00. Results were interpreted as suggesting that the CMV-associated TCR signature is largely present in the CD4+ memory repertoire. For CMV serostatus prediction, a median bootstrapped AUC of 0.95 was reached with the original framework, and a median bootstrapped AUC of approximately 0.89 was reached with a US-trained random forest.

From the germline V gene, CDR1 is MNHNS and CDR2 is SASEGT. The CDR3 measures 14 amino acids from cysteine to phenylalanine. Just CDR3 DNA is preserved here, 42 bases in frame from base 1. V gives up 6 bases and J gives up 3 bases, and the segment between their germline ends measures 12 bases. Single viable CD3+CD4+CD8-CD45RO+ cells were sorted as memory CD4+ T cells on a FACSAria II. CMV serostatus was determined with a Roche Elecsys assay detecting serum IgG against CMV pp150, pp28, p38 and p52. After thawing, total CD4+ T cells were enriched by positive selection with CD4 magnetic microbeads. The samples came from a separate study whose specific focus was interrogating the CD4+ T cell memory repertoire. Peripheral blood mononuclear cells were isolated and cryopreserved following standard operating procedures; serum was stored at -80 °C. CD3-PerCP (BW264/56), CD4-APC (RPA-T4), CD45RO-PE (UCHT1) and CD8-Pacific Orange (3B5) antibodies were used for staining, and non-viable cells were excluded with Sytox blue.

Genomic DNA was extracted from sorted cells with the Quick-DNA Microprep Kit. TCRbeta DNA was amplified with the immunoSEQ hsTCRbeta kit following the manufacturer's protocol. TCRbeta libraries were sequenced on an Illumina MiSeq instrument. As for the authors' bioinformatics: Following removal of out-of-frame sequences, around 2,300,000 distinct TCRbeta sequences were retained, with an average of roughly 70,000 per individual. Each individual was scored according to the count of around 160 previously reported CMV-associated TCRbeta sequences and the total productive distinct TCRbeta count. A beta-binomial model was reimplemented in Python, and scikit-learn random forests with default parameters were trained on US cohort data. Classifier performance on the Belgian cohort was summarized as median AUC with percentile confidence intervals over 10,000 bootstrap iterations. TCRdb provides this immuneACCESS table in a form limited to in-frame rearrangements. Some clones are lacking; in checked studies, under half of them reflect an unresolved V gene, and why the rest are absent is not known. Clone size and V and J calls were adopted from that table, with D and trimming inferred from the DNA. The sample has 45,000 to 60,000 clones on record, approximately 80% of them singletons. Approximately 1.5% of the sample is in the top ten clones.

The clonotype originates from an adult in good health and CMV-seropositive. The chain was built from TRBV6-1 and TRBJ1-3; the D gene is unclear. Material for sequencing was memory CD4+ T cells from blood. For the CDR3, the sequence is CASRPDTIGNTIYF. The DNA sequence is as follows: TGTGCCAGCAGGCCCGACACAATTGGAAACACCATATATTTT.